The sequence of this T cell receptor beta chain was determined in a study of control samples from healthy donors and cancer patients. Germline assignment: CDR1 SGHNT and CDR2 YENEEA. V gave up 1 base and J gave up 8 bases; unmatched junction bases: 11. The CDR3 has 16 residues. Assay: immunoSEQ multiplex PCR; the TCRdb copy retains only in-frame clones and omits some. The data show fewer than 150,000 clones, with approximately 90% seen just once and about 9% held by the top ten. Sequenced: blood. This chain links TRBV11-3 with TRBJ2-1; 7 bases agree with TRBD1. This sequence was found in a man in his late teens or twenties in good health. CDR3 bases: TGTGCCAGCAGCTTAGTTGCGACAGGGTTAGTGGATGAGCAGTTCTTC. Its protein is CASSLVATGLVDEQFF.